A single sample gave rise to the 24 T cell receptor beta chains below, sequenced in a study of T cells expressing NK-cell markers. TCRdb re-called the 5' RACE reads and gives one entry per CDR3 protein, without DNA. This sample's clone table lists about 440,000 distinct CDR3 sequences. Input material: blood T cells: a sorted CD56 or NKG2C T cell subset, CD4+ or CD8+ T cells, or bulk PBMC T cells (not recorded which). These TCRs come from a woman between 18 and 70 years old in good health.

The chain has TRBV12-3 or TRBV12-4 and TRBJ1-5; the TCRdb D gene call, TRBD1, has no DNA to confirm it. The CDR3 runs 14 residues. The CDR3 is CASSLNRVNQPQHF.

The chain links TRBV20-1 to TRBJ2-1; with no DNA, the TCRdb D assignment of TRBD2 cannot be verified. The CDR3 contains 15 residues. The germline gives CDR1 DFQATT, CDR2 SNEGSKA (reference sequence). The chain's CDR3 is CSALSGAHSYNEQFF.

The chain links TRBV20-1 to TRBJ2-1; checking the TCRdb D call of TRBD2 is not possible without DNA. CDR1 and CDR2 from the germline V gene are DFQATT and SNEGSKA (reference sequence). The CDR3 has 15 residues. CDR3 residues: CSARASGLAGGEQFF.

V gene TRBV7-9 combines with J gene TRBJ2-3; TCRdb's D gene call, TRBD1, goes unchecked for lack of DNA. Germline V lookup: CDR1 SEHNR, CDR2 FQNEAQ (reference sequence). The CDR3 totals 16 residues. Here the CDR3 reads CASSLLRDRATDTQYF. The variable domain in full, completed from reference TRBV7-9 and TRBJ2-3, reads DTGVSQNPRHKITKRGQNVTFRCDPISEHNRLYWYRQTLGQGPEFLTYFQNEAQLEKSRLLSDRFSAERPKGSFSTLEIQRTEQGDSAMYLCASSLLRDRATDTQYFGPGTRLTVL.

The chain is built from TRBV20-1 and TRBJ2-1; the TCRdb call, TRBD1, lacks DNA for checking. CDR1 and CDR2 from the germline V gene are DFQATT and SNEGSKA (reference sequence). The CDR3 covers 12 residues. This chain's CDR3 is CSADEPGDEQFF.

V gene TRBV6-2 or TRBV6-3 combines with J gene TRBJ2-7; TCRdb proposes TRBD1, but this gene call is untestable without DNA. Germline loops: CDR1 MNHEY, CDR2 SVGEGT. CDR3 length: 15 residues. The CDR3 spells CASSRSTGSSYEQYF.

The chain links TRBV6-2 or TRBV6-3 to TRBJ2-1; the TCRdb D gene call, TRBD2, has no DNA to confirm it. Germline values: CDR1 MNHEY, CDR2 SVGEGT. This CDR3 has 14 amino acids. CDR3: CASSYLAGAIQQFF.

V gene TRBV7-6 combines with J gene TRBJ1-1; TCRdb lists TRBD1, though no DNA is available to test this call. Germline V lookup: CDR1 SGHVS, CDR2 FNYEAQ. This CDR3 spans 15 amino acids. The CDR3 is CASTWGGGVNTEAFF.

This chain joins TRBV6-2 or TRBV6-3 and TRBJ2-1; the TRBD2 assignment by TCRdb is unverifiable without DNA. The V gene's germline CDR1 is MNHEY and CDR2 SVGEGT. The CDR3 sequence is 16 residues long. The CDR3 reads CASRNQRESSYNEQFF.

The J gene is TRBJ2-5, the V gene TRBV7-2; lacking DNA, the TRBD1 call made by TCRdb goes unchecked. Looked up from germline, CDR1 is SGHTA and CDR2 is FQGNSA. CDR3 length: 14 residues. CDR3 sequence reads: CASSRDSFQETQYF.

This chain's CDR3 is CASSELTGGETEAFF. The chain joins TRBV18 to TRBJ1-1; TCRdb designates TRBD1, a call that cannot be tested without DNA. Germline assignment: CDR1 KGHSH and CDR2 LQKENI. CDR3 size: 15 residues.

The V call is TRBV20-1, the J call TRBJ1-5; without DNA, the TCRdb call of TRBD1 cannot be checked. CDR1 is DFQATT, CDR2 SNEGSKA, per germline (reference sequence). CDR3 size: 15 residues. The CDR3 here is CSASRSTGLDQPQHF.

The CDR3 region is CASSPRLAGMGDTEAFF. The V call is TRBV19, the J call TRBJ1-1. Looked up from germline, CDR1 is LNHDA and CDR2 is SQIVND (reference sequence). The CDR3 contains 17 residues.

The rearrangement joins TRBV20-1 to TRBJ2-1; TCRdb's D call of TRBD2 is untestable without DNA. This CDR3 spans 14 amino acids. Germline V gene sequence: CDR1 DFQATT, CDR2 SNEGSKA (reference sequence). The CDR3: CSATSGSSYNEQFF.

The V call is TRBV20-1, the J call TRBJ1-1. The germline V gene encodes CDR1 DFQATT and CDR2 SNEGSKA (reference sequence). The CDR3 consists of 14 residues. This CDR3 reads CSAKGPRAQTEAFF.

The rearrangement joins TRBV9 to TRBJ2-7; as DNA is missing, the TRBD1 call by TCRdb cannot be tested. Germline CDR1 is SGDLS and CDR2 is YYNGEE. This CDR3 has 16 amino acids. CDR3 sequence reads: CASSVGVGQGSYEQYF.

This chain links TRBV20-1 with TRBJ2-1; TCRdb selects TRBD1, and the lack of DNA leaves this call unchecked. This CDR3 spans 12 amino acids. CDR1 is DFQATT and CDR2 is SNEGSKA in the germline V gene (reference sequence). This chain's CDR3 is CSARQGADEQFF.

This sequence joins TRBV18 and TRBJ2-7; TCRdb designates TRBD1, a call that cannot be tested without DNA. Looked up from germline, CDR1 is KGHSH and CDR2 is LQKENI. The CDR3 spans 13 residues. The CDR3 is CASSRGQGGEQYF.

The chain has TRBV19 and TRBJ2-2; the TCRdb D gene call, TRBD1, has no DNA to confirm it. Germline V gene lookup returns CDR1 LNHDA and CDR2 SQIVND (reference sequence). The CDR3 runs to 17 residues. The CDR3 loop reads CASSQTGPIIYTGELFF.

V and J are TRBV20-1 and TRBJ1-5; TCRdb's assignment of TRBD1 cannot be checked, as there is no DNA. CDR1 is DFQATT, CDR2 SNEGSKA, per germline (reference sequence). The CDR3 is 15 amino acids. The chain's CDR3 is CSARVPQGDNQPQHF.

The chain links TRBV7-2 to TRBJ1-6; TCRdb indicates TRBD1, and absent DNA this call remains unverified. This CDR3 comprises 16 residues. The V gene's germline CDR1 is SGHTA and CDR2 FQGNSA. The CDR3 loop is CASSLGEGAGNSPLHF. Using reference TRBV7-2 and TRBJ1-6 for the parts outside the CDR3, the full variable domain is GAGVSQSPSNKVTEKGKDVELRCDPISGHTALYWYRQSLGQGLEFLIYFQGNSAPDKSGLPSDRFSAERTGGSVSTLTIQRTQQEDSAVYLCASSLGEGAGNSPLHFGNGTRLTVT.

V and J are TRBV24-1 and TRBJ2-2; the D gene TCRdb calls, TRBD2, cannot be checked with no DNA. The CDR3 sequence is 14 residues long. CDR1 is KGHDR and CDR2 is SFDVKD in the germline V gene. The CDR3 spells CATGSGGDTGELFF.

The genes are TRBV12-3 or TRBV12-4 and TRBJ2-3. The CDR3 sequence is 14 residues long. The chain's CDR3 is CASSLLSSTDTQYF.

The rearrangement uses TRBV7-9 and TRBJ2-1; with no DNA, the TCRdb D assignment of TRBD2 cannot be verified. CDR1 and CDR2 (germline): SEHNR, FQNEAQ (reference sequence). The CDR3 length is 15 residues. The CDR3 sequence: CASSLLAGVGNEQFF. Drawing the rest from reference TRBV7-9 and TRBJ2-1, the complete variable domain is DTGVSQNPRHKITKRGQNVTFRCDPISEHNRLYWYRQTLGQGPEFLTYFQNEAQLEKSRLLSDRFSAERPKGSFSTLEIQRTEQGDSAMYLCASSLLAGVGNEQFFGPGTRLTVL.